This record concerns one T cell receptor (beta chain) sequence. Assay: immunoSEQ multiplex PCR; the TCRdb copy retains only in-frame clones and omits some. The table lists fewer than 65,000 clones, about 92% of them singletons. Trimming took off 5 bases at V and 1 base at J, with 12 bases between the two ends. The CDR3 is made up of 15 amino acids. Germline V gene sequence: CDR1 PRHDT, CDR2 FYEKMQ (reference sequence). The data are from a study of blood T cell repertoires in COVID-19. Study overall: The analysed material was cDNA or gDNA that came from T cells, B-cell-depleted T cells, or PBMCs.

The chain carries TRBV13 and TRBJ2-1, with D possibly TRBD2 on 5 matching bases. The clonotype originates from a human donor in a cohort sampled during active COVID-19. The sequenced material came from peripheral blood. The CDR3 DNA reads as TGTGCCAGCAGCCATAGCGCGCGGTCCTACAATGAGCAGTTCTTC. This gives the protein CASSHSARSYNEQFF.